These 14 T cell receptor beta chains were all obtained from the same sample, sequenced in a study of early T cells in non-severe SARS-CoV-2 infection (dated by TCRdb to the early 2020s). The library was built by means of 5' RACE. For sequencing, a NextSeq 500 was employed. The public reads were quality trimmed at Q25 with fastp and then assembled into clones with MiXCR by TCRdb, keeping productive beta chains. Identical CDR3 proteins give one entry, which carries the most common genes and DNA. The sample includes 65,000 to 85,000 distinct CDR3 sequences, with 15% to 18% observed a single time. Roughly an eighth of the sample is held by the ten biggest clonotypes. The source material was whole blood. These receptors were obtained from an adult who was a healthcare worker with PCR-confirmed SARS-CoV-2 infection or an uninfected control (not recorded which).

The table lists this clonotype with a few counts. The V gene is TRBV7-8, the J gene TRBJ2-5; 7 nucleotides align to TRBD1. Germline V CDR1 and CDR2: SGHVS, FQNEAQ. Germline trimming cut 5 bases from V and 4 bases from J; bases unmatched to any gene: 10. The CDR3 has 15 amino acids. The CDR3 sequence: CASSPAASGGETQYF. The CDR3, as DNA: TGTGCCAGCAGCCCAGCGGCCTCAGGGGGAGAGACCCAGTACTTC.

In its sample, this clonotype was seen a few times. The chain employs TRBV7-9 and TRBJ2-2, with D possibly matching TRBD2 (6 bases). Germline V gene lookup returns CDR1 SEHNR and CDR2 FQNEAQ (reference sequence). Trimming removed 0 bases at V and 9 bases at J, with 8 bases between. The CDR3 loop spans 13 amino acids. In DNA form, the CDR3 reads TGTGCCAGCAGCTTAGCAGCGGGTCGGGAGCTGTTTTTT. Protein product: CASSLAAGRELFF.

This clonotype was seen a handful of times. The chain has TRBV6-1 and TRBJ1-2; a weak D match, TRBD1 (6 bases). CDR1 is MNHNS, CDR2 SASEGT, per germline. The CDR3 is 13 residues long. V was pared by 5 bases and J by 7 bases, with 14 bases between. CDR3 sequence: CASSQDRPSGYTF. The DNA for the CDR3 is TGTGCCAGCAGTCAAGACAGGCCCTCTGGCTACACCTTC.

The J gene is TRBJ2-3, the V gene TRBV9; D call uncertain. The V end lost 0 bases, the J end lost 1 base, and 9 bases lay between the germline ends. Germline V gives CDR1 SGDLS, CDR2 YYNGEE. This CDR3 has 15 amino acids. The CDR3 sequence is CASSVGVDGTDTQYF. DNA of the CDR3: TGTGCCAGCAGCGTAGGAGTTGACGGCACAGATACGCAGTATTTT.

This rearrangement joins TRBV28 to TRBJ2-1; 9 bases agree with TRBD1. With 3 bases clipped from V and 12 bases from J, the junction kept 6 bases outside the gene matches. Germline V gives CDR1 MDHEN, CDR2 SYDVKM. The CDR3 extends over 13 amino acids. The CDR3 spells CASSFGQGSVQFF. Written as DNA, the CDR3 is TGTGCCAGCAGTTTCGGACAGGGGTCTGTGCAGTTCTTC.

The gene calls are TRBV4-1 and TRBJ2-1; D is uncertain. CDR1 MGHRA and CDR2 YSYEKL come from the germline V gene. The CDR3 runs to 11 residues. V lost 1 base to trimming and J lost 7 bases, with 2 bases between them. The CDR3 sequence is CASSQGNEQFF. The CDR3 nucleotides read TGCGCCAGCAGCCAAGGTAATGAGCAGTTCTTC.

The chain is built from TRBV9 and TRBJ1-1; D ambiguous. Trimming stripped 0 bases from V and 1 base from J, with 4 bases between. This CDR3 is 13 amino acids long. The V gene's germline CDR1 is SGDLS and CDR2 YYNGEE. The CDR3 sequence: CASSVVSNTEAFF. CDR3 coding DNA: TGTGCCAGCAGCGTAGTATCGAACACTGAAGCTTTCTTT.

This clonotype was seen ten or more times. The V call is TRBV28, the J call TRBJ1-6; 7 bases fit TRBD1. Germline trimming cut 3 bases from V and 0 bases from J; bases unmatched to any gene: 5. The CDR3 contains 17 residues. Per the germline V gene, CDR1 is MDHEN and CDR2 is SYDVKM. CDR3 in DNA: TGTGCCAGCAGTTTGGACGCAGGGGGCTCCTATAATTCACCCCTCCACTTT. It specifies CASSLDAGGSYNSPLHF.

V usage is TRBV27 and J usage is TRBJ1-1; D unclear. From germline, CDR1 is MNHEY and CDR2 SMNVEV (reference sequence). V dropped 1 base and J dropped 4 bases, with 13 bases sitting between them. There are 15 residues in the CDR3. This chain's CDR3 is CASSLWAPQTTEAFF. The CDR3 nucleotides read TGTGCCAGCAGTTTATGGGCACCTCAGACCACTGAAGCTTTCTTT.

This clonotype has only a few counts. The chain employs TRBV9 and TRBJ2-1; D is perhaps TRBD1 or TRBD2 (5 bases each). Germline CDR1 reads SGDLS; CDR2 reads YYNGEE. Trimming shortened V by 0 bases and J by 8 bases, and 12 bases separated the two germline ends. The CDR3 is 14 residues long. The CDR3 spells CASSVDGARDEQFF. The CDR3 DNA follows: TGTGCCAGCAGCGTAGACGGGGCAAGGGATGAGCAGTTCTTC.

The J gene is TRBJ2-1, the V gene TRBV4-3; 8 bases map to TRBD1. Per germline, CDR1 LGHNA and CDR2 YSLEER. This CDR3 contains 15 residues. Trimming removed 3 bases from V and 3 bases from J; junction bases left unmatched: 4. The CDR3 DNA reads TGCGCCAGCAGCCACGCAGGGGGCGTCTACAATGAGCAGTTCTTC. The encoded protein is CASSHAGGVYNEQFF.

The chain has TRBV6-5 and TRBJ2-7, with a weak D call TRBD2 (5 bases). Germline V lookup: CDR1 MNHEY, CDR2 SVGAGI. This CDR3 contains 15 residues. Deletions cut 6 bases from V and 5 bases from J, with 20 bases between. CDR3 region: CASRFSRTGLNEQYF. The CDR3 coding sequence is TGTGCCAGCAGATTCAGCCGGACGGGATTGAACGAGCAGTACTTC.

V is TRBV12-3 or TRBV12-4 and J is TRBJ1-1; 8 bases line up with TRBD1. V lost 7 bases and J lost 4; bases outside the gene matches: 26. The CDR3 runs 20 residues. The CDR3 spells CASKFGQTWTGQRGVTEAFF. The CDR3 bases are TGTGCCAGCAAGTTTGGTCAGACCTGGACAGGGCAAAGAGGGGTCACTGAAGCTTTCTTT.

This clonotype was seen repeatedly, ten times or more. The chain links TRBV5-4 to TRBJ1-4; 7 positions match TRBD1. The J segment lost 7 bases and the V segment lost 1 base, leaving 4 bases of the junction unmatched. CDR3 length: 14 amino acids. The V gene's germline CDR1 is SGHNT and CDR2 YYREEE (reference sequence). In DNA form, the CDR3 reads TGTGCCAGCAGCTTGACAGGGGTAGCTGAAAAACTGTTTTTT. Translating it yields CASSLTGVAEKLFF.